This entry features one T cell receptor beta chain sequence. Only one count was recorded for this clone. Its cognate antigen has yet to be identified. Base qualities were left out, and no much larger clone turns up one base away. In the paper's terms, the time point label means: recipient sample about 28 days before transplant, after cytoreduction. Blood from recipients was drawn about 28 days before transplant and again at days 30, 100 and 180 after transplant. Using Nuclei Lysis Solution, genomic DNA was extracted from unfractionated peripheral blood mononuclear cells that were either fresh or cryopreserved. This sample is part of a study of T cell clonotyping in hematopoietic cell transplantation (dated by TCRdb to the early 2020s). Study-level background: Pretransplant recipient samples were obtained after cytoreduction. Recruitment of patients was conducted between 2015 and 2017, and follow-up was continued until late 2020 or death. In the study, more than 130 blood samples were gathered from a few dozen consecutive transplant recipients and their related donors. What the work shows at the level of the full study, not this receptor alone: The sample size was limited and the cells went unsorted, which meant the CD4 and CD8 repertoire contributions could not be told apart. After transplant, TCR diversity in recipients dropped, and pathologically expanded clonotypes increased progressively from day 30 to day 180. Inverse Simpson Index values from donors and from recipients before transplant predicted broader TCR repertoire diversity after transplant. Recipient repertoires showed only a small fraction of overlap with donor repertoires, and over 95% appeared de novo at the given depth.

TCR beta CDR3 regions were amplified from genomic DNA with the immunoSEQ assay, a bias-controlled multiplex PCR using V- and J-specific primers. A second PCR step added a proprietary barcode and Illumina adapter sequences to the CDR3 amplicons. CDR3 libraries were sequenced on an Illumina MiSeq instrument. In the authors' own workflow: Export and quality control were performed with immunoSEQ Analyzer 3.0, and downstream analyses were performed with R Bioconductor and Immunarch. Only productive rearrangements in the normalized downsampled data set were used to calculate repertoire metrics. In the normalized cohort, clonotypes with more than 5 templates were defined as pathologically expanded. Repertoire diversity was measured with the Inverse Simpson Index. The non-normalized data set was used for CMV-specificity analyses so that all clonotypes could be captured. TCRdb mirrors the immuneACCESS table, restricted to in-frame sequences. Some clones are absent from its copies; in checked studies, under half trace to an unresolved V gene, and the reason for the others is unknown. D and trimming were read from the DNA, whereas the V and J calls and clone size are those reported in that table. The sample table shows under 45,000 clones, and roughly 94% are seen once. Of the sample, around 1.5% falls within the top ten clones.

Per the germline V gene, LGHNA is the CDR1 and YNFKEQ is the CDR2. The CDR3 starts with the cysteine, ends with the phenylalanine, and has 14 residues. CDR3 DNA is the only sequence kept; it has 42 bases, read in frame from the first base. The V end loses 0 bases and the J end loses 1 base, and a stretch of 6 bases separates them. The chain couples TRBV4-2 to TRBJ1-1; no D segment can be confidently identified. This clonotype was obtained from a man between 40 and 49 years old with chronic myeloid leukemia. Some clones in this sample may be carry-over from other donors' samples. Sample: peripheral blood mononuclear cells, taken before stem cell transplant. CDR3 sequence: CASSQEGRNTEAFF. The nucleotide sequence reads TGTGCCAGCAGCCAAGAGGGGAGGAACACTGAAGCTTTCTTT.